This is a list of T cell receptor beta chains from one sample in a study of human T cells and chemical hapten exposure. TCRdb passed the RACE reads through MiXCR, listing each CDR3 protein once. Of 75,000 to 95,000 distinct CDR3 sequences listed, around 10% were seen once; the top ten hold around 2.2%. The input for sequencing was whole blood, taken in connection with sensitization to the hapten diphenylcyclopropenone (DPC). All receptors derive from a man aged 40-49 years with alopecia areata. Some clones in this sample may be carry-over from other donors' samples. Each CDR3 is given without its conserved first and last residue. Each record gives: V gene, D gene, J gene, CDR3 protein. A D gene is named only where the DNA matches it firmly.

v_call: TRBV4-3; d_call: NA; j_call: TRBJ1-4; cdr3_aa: ASSQEYRDNEKLF
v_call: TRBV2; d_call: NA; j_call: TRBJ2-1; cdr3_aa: ASNIAGAWNEQF
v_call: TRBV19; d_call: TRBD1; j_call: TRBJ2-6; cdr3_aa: ASSPRTGRSGANVLT
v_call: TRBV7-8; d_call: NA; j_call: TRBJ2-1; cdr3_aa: ASSKLKVLGYNEQF
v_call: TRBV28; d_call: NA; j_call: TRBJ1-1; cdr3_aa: ASSFLGQRPEAF
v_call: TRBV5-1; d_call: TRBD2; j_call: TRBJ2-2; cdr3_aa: ASSSTSANTGELF
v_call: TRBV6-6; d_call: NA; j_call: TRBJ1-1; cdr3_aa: ASSFQGLQAF
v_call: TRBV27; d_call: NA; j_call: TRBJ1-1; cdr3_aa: ASSLRRGTEAF
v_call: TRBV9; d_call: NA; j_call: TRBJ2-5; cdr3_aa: ASSVEFAIGETQY
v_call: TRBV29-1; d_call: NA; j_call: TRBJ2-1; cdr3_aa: SVAPGPSYNEQF
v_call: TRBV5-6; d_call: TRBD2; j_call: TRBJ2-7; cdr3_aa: ASSFTMAGGNEQY
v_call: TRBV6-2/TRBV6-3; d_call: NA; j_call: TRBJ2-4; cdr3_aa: ASSLAKNIQY
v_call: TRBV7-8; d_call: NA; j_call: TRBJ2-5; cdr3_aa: ASSLSRSQETQY
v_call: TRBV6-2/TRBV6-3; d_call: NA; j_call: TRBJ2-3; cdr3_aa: ASSYEFTDTQY
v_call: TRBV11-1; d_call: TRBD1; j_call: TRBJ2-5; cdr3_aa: ASSTDRGVGTQY
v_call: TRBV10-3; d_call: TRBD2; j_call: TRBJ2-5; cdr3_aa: ASRTSGKGETQY
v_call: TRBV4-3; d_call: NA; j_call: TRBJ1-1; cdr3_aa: ASSQVSPNTEAF
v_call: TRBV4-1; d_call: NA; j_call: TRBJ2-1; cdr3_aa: ASSHPGAGSYNEQF
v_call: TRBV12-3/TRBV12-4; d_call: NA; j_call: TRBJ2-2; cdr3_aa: ASMMDQTTGELF
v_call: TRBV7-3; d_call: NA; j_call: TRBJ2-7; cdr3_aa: ASSSPGLGEQY
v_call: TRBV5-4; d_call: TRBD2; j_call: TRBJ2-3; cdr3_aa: ASSSGQRGFSTDTQY
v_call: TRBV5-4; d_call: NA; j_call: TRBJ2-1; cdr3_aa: ASSLSGDAVPF
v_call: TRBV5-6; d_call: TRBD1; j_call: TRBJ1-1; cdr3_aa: ASSSGTGVRWGTEAF
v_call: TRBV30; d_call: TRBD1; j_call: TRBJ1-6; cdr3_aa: AWTADRGRYSPLH
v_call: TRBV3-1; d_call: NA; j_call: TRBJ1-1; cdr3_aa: ASSQDTVNTEAF
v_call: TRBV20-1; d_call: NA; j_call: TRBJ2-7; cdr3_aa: SAPTPLPGVSYEQY
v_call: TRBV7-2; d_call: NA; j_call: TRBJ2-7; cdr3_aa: ASSPPRSYEQY
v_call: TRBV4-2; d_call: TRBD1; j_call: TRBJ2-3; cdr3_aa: ASSQGDTRGTDTQY
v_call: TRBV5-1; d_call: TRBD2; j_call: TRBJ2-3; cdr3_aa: ASSPAGGLTDTQY
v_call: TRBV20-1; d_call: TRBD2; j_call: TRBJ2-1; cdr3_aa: SAREAASGYNEQF
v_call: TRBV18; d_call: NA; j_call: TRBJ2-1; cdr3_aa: ASSPPGHLRGEQF
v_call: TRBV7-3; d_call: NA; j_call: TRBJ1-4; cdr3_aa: ASSFPETATNEKLF
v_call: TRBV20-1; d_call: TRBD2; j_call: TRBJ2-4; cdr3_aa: SAPGLAGLAKNIQY
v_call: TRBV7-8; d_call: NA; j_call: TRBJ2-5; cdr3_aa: ASSYQRETQY
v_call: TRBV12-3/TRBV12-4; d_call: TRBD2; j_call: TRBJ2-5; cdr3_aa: ASKLRGSAQETQY
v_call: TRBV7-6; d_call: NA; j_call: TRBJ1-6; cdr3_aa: ASSRIQNSPLH
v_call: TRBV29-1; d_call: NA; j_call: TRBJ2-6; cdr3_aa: SVPLGSGANVLT
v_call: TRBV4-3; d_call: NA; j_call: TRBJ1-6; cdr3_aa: ASSQQSSYNSPLH
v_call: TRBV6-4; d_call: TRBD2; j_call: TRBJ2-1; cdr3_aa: ASSEGLAGAGNEQF
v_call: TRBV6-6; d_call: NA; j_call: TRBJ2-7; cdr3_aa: ASSTSSYEQY
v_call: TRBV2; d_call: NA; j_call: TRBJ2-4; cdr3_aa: ASKGTGGFPINQY
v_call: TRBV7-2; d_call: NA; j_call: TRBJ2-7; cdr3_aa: ASSLELGNSYEQY
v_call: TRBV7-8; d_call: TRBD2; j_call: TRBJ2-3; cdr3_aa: ASSPSRLAGLVTDTQY
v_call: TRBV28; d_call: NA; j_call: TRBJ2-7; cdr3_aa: ASTEGVYEQY
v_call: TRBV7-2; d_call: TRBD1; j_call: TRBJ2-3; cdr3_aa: ASSRDRGDTQY